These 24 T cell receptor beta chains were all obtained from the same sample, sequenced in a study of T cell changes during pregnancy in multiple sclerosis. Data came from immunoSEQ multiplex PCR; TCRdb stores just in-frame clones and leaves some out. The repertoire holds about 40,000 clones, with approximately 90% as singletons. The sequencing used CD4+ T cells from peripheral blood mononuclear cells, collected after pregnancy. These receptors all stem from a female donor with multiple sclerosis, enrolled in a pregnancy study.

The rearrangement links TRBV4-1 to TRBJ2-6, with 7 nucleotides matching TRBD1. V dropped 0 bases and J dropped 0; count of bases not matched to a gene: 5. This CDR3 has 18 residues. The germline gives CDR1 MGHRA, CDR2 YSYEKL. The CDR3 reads CASSQDGQAISGANVLTF. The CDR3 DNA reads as TGCGCCAGCAGCCAAGATGGACAGGCCATCTCTGGGGCCAACGTCCTGACTTTC.

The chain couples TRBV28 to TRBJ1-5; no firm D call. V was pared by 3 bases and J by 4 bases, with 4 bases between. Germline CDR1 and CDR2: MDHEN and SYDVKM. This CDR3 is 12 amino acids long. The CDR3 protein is CASSLRNQPQHF. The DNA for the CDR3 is TGTGCCAGCAGTTTGAGGAATCAGCCCCAGCATTTT.

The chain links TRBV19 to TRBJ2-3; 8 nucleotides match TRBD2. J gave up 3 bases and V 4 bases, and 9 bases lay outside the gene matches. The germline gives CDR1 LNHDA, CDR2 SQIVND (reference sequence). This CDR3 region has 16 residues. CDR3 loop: CASSTLLERETDTQYF. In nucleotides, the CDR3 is TGTGCCAGTAGTACCCTGCTCGAGCGGGAGACAGATACGCAGTATTTT.

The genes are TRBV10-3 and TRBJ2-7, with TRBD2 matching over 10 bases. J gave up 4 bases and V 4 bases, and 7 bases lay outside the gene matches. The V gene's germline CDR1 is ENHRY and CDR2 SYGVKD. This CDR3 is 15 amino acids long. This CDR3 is CAISVLAGGPYEQYF. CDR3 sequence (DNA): TGTGCCATCAGTGTATTAGCGGGAGGTCCTTACGAGCAGTACTTC.

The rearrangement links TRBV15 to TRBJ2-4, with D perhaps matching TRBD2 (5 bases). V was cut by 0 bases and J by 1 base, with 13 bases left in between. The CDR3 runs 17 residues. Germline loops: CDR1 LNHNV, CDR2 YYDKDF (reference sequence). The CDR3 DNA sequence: TGTGCCACCAGCAGAGACACGAGCGGCGGGGCCAAAAACATTCAGTACTTC. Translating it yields CATSRDTSGGAKNIQYF.

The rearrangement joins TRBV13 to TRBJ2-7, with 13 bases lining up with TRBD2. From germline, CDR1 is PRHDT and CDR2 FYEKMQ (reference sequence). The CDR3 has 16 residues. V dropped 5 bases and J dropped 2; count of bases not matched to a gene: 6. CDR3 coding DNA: TGTGCCAGCAGCCCGCGGACTAGCGGGAGCGCCTACGAGCAGTACTTC. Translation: CASSPRTSGSAYEQYF.

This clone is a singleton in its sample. This CDR3 is CASRLNTEAFF. In nucleotides, the CDR3 is TGTGCCTCCCGTCTGAACACTGAAGCTTTCTTT. The gene calls are TRBV30 and TRBJ1-1; D is undetermined. This CDR3 region has 11 residues. V lost 7 bases to trimming and J lost 0 bases, with 6 bases between them. Germline V CDR1 and CDR2: GTSNPN, SVGIG (reference sequence).

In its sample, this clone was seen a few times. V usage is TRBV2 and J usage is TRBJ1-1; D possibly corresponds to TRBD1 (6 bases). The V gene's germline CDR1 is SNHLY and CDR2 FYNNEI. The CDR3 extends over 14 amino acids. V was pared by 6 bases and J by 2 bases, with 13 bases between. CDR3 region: CASRLDRTNTEAFF. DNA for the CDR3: TGTGCCAGCAGGTTGGACAGAACAAACACTGAAGCTTTCTTT.

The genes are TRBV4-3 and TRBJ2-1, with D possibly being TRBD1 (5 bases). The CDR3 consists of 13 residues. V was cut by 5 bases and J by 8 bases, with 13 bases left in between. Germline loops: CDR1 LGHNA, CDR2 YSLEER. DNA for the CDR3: TGCGCCAGCAGCTACAGGAGCACGGATGAGCAGTTCTTC. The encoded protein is CASSYRSTDEQFF.

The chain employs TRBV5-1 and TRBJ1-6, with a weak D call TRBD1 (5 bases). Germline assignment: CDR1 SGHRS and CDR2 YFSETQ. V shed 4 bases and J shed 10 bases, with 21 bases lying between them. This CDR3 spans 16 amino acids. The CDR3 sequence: CASSPTIGQGYSPLHF. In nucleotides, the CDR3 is TGCGCCAGCAGCCCTACTATCGGGCAGGGTTACTCACCCCTCCACTTT.

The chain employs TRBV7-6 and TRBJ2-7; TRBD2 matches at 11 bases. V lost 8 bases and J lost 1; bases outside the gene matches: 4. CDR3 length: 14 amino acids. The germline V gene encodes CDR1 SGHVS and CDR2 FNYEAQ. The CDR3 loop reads CASAGTSGSYEQYF. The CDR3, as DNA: TGTGCCAGCGCTGGGACTAGCGGATCCTACGAGCAGTACTTC.

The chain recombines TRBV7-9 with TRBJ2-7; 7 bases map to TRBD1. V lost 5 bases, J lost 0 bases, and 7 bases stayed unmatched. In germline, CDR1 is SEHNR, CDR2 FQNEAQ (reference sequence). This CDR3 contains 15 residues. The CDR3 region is CASSPQGISSYEQYF. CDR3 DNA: TGTGCCAGCAGCCCACAGGGGATAAGCTCCTACGAGCAGTACTTC.

The CDR3 sequence: CASSRRDRGDNQPQHF. The CDR3 DNA reads as TGTGCCAGCAGCCGCCGGGACAGGGGCGACAATCAGCCCCAGCATTTT. The rearrangement joins TRBV7-9 to TRBJ1-5, with 10 positions matching TRBD1. Germline lookup yields CDR1 SEHNR and CDR2 FQNEAQ (reference sequence). V shed 5 bases, J shed 3 bases, and the junction held 7 bases outside the gene matches. The CDR3 extends over 16 amino acids.

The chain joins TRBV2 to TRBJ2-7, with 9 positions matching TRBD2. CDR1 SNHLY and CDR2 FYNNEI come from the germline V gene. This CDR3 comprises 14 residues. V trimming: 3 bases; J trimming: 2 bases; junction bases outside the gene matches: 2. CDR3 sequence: CASSEPSGTYEQYF. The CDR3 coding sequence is TGTGCCAGCAGTGAGCCTAGCGGGACCTACGAGCAGTACTTC.

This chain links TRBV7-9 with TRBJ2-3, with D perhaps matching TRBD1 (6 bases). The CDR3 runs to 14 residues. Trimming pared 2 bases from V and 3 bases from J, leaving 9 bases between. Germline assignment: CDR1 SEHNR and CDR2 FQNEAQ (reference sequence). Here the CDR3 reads CASSLYRATDTQYF. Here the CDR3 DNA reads TGTGCCAGCAGCTTATACAGGGCGACAGATACGCAGTATTTT.

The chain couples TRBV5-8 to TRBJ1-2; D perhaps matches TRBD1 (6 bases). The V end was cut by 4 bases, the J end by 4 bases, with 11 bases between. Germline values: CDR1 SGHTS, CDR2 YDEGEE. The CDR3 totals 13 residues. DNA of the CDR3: TGTGCCAGCAGCGCAACAGGGTCCTATGGCTACACCTTC. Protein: CASSATGSYGYTF.

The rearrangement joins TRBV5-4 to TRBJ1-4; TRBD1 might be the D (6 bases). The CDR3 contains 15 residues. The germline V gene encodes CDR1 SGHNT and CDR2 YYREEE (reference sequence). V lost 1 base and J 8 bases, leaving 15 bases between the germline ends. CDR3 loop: CASSLFRGSGEKLFF. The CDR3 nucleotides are TGTGCCAGCAGCTTGTTCAGGGGCTCAGGAGAAAAACTGTTTTTT.

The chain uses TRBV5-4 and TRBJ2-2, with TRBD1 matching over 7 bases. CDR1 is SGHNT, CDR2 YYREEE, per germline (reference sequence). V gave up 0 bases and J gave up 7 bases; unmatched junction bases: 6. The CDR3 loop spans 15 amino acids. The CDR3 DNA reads TGTGCCAGCAGCTTGGCCAGGGGGAAGGGCGGGGAGCTGTTTTTT. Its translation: CASSLARGKGGELFF. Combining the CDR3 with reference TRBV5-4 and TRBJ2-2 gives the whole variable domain ETGVTQSPTHLIKTRGQQVTLRCSSQSGHNTVSWYQQALGQGPQFIFQYYREEENGRGNFPPRFSGLQFPNYSSELNVNALELDDSALYLCASSLARGKGGELFFGEGSRLTVL.

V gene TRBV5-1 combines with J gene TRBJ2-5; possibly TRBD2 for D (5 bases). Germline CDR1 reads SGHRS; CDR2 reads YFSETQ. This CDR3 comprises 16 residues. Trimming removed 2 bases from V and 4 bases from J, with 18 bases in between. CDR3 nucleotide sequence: TGCGCCAGCAGCTTTTCTGTAGGAGAGGGTCCAGAGACCCAGTACTTC. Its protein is CASSFSVGEGPETQYF.

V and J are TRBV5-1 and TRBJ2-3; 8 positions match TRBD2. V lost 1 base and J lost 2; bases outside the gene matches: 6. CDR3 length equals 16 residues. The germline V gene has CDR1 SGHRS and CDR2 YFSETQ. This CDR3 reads CASSLHISGDTDTQYF. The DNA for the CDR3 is TGCGCCAGCAGCTTGCATATTAGCGGGGACACAGATACGCAGTATTTT.

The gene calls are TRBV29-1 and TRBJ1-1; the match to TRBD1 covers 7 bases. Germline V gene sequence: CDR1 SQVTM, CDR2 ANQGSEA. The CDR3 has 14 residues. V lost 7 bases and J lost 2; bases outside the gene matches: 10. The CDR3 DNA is TGCAGCGCCTATTCCGGGACAGTCAACACTGAAGCTTTCTTT. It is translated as CSAYSGTVNTEAFF.

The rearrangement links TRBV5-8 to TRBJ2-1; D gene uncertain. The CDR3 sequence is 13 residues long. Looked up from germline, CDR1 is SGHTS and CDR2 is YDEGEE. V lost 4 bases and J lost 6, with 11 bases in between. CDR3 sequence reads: CASSKNLLNEQFF. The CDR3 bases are TGTGCCAGCAGCAAAAACTTGCTCAATGAGCAGTTCTTC.

Here the CDR3 DNA reads TGTGCCAGTAGTGACAGGGGGAATGAAAAACTGTTTTTT. This encodes CASSDRGNEKLFF. The chain couples TRBV19 to TRBJ1-4, with 9 bases fitting TRBD1. The CDR3 length is 13 residues. J gave up 5 bases and V 5 bases, and 0 bases lay outside the gene matches. Germline V gives CDR1 LNHDA, CDR2 SQIVND (reference sequence).

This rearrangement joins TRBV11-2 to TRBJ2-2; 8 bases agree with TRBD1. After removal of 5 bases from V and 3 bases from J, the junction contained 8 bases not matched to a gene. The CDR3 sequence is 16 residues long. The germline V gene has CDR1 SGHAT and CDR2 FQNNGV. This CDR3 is CASSPRQGTDTGELFF. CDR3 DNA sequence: TGTGCCAGCAGCCCCAGACAGGGGACGGACACCGGGGAGCTGTTTTTT.